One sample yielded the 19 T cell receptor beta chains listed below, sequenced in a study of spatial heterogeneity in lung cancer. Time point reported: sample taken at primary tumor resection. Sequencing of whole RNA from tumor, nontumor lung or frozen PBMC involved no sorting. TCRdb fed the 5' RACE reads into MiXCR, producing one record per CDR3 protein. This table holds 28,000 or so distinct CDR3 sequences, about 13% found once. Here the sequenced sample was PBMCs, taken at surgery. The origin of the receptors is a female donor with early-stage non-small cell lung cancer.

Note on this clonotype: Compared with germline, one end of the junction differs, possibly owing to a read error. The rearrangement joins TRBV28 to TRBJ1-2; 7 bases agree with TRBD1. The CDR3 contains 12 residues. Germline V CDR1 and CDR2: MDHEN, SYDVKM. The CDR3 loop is CASSLSGQTPSF. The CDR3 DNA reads TGTGCCAGCAGCCTATCGGGACAGACTCCGTCCTTC.

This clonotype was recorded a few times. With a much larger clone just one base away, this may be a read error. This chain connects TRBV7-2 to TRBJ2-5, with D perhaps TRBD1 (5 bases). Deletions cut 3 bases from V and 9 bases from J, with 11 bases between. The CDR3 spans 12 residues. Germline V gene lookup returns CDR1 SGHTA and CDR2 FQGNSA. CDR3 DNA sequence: TGTGCCAGCAGCTTTCAACAGGAGTCCCAGTACTTC. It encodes CASSFQQESQYF.

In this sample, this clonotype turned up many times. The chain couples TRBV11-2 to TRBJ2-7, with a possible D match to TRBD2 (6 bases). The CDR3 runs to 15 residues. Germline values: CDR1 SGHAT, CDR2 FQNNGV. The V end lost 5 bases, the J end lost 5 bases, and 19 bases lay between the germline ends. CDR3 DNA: TGTGCCAGCAGCCCCGGCGGGGTCAGGTTCAACGAGCAGTACTTC. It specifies CASSPGGVRFNEQYF. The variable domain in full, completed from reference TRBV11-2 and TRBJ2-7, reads EAGVAQSPRYKIIEKRQSVAFWCNPISGHATLYWYQQILGQGPKLLIQFQNNGVVDDSQLPKDRFSAERLKGVDSTLKIQPAKLEDSAVYLCASSPGGVRFNEQYFGPGTRLTVT.

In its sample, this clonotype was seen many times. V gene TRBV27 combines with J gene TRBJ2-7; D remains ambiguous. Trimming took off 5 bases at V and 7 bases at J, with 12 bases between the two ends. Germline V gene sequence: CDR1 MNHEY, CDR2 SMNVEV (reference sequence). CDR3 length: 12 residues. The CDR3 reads CASSESRREQYF. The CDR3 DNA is TGTGCCAGCAGTGAATCCCGAAGGGAGCAGTACTTC.

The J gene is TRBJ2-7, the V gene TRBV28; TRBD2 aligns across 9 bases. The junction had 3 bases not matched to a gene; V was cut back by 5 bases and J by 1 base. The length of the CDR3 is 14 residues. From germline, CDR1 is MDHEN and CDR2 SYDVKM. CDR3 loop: CASSIAGDSYEQYF. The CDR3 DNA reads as TGTGCCAGCAGTATAGCGGGAGATTCCTACGAGCAGTACTTC. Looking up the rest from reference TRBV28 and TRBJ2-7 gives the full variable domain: DVKVTQSSRYLVKRTGEKVFLECVQDMDHENMFWYRQDPGLGLRLIYFSYDVKMKEKGDIPEGYSVSREKKERFSLILESASTNQTSMYLCASSIAGDSYEQYFGPGTRLTVT.

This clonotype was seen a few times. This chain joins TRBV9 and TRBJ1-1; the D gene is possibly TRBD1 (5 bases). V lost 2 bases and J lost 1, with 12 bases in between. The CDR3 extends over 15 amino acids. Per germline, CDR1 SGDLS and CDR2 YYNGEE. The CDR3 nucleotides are TGTGCCAGCAGCGTGGATCCTGACAGGAACACTGAAGCTTTCTTT. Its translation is CASSVDPDRNTEAFF.

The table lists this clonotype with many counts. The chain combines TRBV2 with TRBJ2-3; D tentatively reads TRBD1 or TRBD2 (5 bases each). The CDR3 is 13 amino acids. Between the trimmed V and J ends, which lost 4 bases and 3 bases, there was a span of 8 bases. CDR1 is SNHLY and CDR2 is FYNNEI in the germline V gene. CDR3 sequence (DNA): TGTGCCAGCAGTGGGGGGTGGACAGATACGCAGTATTTT. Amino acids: CASSGGWTDTQYF.

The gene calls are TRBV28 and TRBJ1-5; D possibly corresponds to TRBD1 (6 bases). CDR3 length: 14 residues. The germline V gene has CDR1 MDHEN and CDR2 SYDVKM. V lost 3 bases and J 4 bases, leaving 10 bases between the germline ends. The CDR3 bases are TGTGCCAGCAGTTTCGGGGGCGAAAATCAGCCCCAGCATTTT. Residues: CASSFGGENQPQHF.

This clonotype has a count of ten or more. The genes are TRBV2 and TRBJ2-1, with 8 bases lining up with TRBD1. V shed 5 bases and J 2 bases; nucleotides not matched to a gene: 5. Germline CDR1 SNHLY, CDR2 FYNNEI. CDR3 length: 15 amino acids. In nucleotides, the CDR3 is TGTGCCAGCAGTACCGACAGGGGTCCCTACAATGAGCAGTTCTTC. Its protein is CASSTDRGPYNEQFF. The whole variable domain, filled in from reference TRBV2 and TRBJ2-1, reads EPEVTQTPSHQVTQMGQEVILRCVPISNHLYFYWYRQILGQKVEFLVSFYNNEISEKSEIFDDQFSVERPDGSNFTLKIRSTKLEDSAMYFCASSTDRGPYNEQFFGPGTRLTVL.

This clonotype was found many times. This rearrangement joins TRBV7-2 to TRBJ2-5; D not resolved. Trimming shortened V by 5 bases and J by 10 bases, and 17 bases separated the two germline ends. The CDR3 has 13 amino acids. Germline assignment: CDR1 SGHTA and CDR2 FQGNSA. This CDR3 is CASSPIPPGDQYF. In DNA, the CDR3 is TGTGCCAGCAGCCCAATCCCTCCCGGAGACCAGTACTTC.

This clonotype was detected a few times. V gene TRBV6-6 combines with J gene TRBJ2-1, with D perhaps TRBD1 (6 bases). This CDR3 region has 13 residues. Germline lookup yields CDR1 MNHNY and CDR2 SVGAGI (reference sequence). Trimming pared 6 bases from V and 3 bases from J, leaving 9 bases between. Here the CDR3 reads CASRDRNYNEQFF. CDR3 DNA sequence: TGTGCCAGCAGGGACAGAAACTACAATGAGCAGTTCTTC.

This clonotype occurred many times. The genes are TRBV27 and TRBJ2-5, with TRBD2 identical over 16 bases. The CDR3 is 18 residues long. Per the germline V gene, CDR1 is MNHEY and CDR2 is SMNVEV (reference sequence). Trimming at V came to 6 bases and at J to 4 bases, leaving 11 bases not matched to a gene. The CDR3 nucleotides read TGTGCCAGCAGCCAACCGGGACTAGCGGGAGGGCCGGGAGAGACCCAGTACTTC. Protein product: CASSQPGLAGGPGETQYF.

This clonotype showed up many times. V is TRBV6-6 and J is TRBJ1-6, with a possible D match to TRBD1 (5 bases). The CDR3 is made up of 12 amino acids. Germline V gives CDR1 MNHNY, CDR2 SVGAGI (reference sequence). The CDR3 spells CVVGAYNSPLHF. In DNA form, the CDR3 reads TGTGTCGTGGGGGCCTATAATTCACCCCTCCACTTT.

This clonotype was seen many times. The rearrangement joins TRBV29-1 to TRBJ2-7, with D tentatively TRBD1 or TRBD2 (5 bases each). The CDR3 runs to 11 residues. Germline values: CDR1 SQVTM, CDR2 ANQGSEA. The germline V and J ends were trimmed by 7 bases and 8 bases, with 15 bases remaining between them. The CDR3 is CSADWGYQQYF. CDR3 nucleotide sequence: TGCAGCGCGGACTGGGGGTACCAGCAGTACTTC.

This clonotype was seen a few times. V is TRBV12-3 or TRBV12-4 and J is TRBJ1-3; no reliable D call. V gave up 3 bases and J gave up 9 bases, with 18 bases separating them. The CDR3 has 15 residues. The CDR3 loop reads CASSFEASGSSTIYF. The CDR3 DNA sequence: TGTGCCAGCAGTTTCGAGGCCTCCGGGAGCTCCACCATATATTTT.

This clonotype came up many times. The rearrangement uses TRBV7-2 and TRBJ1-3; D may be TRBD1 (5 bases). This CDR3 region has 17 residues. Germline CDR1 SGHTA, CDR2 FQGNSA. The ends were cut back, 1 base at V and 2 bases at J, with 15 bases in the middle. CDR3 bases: TGTGCCAGCAGCTTAGAAGGCCTGGGCAGGGCTGGAAACACCATATATTTT. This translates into CASSLEGLGRAGNTIYF.

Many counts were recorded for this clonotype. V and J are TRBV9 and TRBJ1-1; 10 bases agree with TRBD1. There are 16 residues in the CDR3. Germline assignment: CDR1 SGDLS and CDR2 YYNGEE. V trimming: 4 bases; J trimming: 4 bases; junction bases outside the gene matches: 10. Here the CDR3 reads CASSRSRTGGRTEAFF. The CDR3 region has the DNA TGTGCCAGCAGCCGTTCGAGGACAGGGGGGCGCACTGAAGCTTTCTTT.

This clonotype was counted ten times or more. CDR3 DNA: TGTGCCAGCAGCTTTTTTGGAAACACCATATATTTT. This translates into CASSFFGNTIYF. The rearrangement links TRBV7-2 to TRBJ1-3; D is unclear. With 3 bases removed from V and 3 bases from J, the gap between germline ends came to 3 bases. The CDR3 sequence is 12 residues long. Germline V gene data show CDR1 as SGHTA and CDR2 as FQGNSA. Based on the CDR3 plus reference TRBV7-2 and TRBJ1-3, the full variable domain is GAGVSQSPSNKVTEKGKDVELRCDPISGHTALYWYRQSLGQGLEFLIYFQGNSAPDKSGLPSDRFSAERTGGSVSTLTIQRTQQEDSAVYLCASSFFGNTIYFGEGSWLTVV.

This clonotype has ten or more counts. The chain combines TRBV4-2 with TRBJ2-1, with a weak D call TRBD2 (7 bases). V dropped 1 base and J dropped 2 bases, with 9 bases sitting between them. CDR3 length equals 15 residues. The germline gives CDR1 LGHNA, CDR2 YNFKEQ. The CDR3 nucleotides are TGTGCCAGCAGCCAAGTCGGGGGGCCCTACAATGAGCAGTTCTTC. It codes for CASSQVGGPYNEQFF.